The clone carrying this T cell receptor beta chain was seen many times. Its antigen is currently unknown. Trimming shortened V by 6 bases and J by 1 base, and 15 bases separated the two germline ends. This CDR3 contains 14 residues. The germline V gene encodes CDR1 DFQATT and CDR2 SNEGSKA (reference sequence). This sample stems from a study of metastatic and nonmetastatic thyroid tumors. In the study overall: Across peripheral blood and tumor or nodule tissue samples taken from malignant and benign thyroid patients, the repertoires were compared with one another.

Authors' processing steps: Clinicopathological groups differed in CDR3, with these differences serving to build a distant-metastasis classifier for papillary thyroid cancer. TCRdb called clones again from the PCR reads with MiXCR. TCRdb, not the authors, supplied the V and J calls. The sample holds roughly 42,000 clones; under 20% are singletons and the top ten take roughly 13%. Patients were all untreated before their thyroid surgery. Study-wide points: As reported, TCR beta diversity in blood and tumor was significantly higher in malignant thyroid tumors than in benign nodules.

J is TRBJ1-1 and V is TRBV20-1; unclear D gene. The sequencing input was tumor tissue. The sequence came from a female donor with papillary thyroid cancer or a benign thyroid nodule (not recorded which). Some clones in this sample may be carry-over from other donors' samples. The chain's CDR3 is CSAPSSRGNTEAFF. DNA for the CDR3: TGCAGTGCCCCGAGTTCTAGAGGGAACACTGAAGCTTTCTTT.